The 21 T cell receptor beta chains given below trace back to one sample, sequenced in a study of shared clonotypes between healthy human individuals. It was CD45RO-negative cells, positively selected for CCR7, that made up naive CD8 cells, with terminally differentiated effector memory CD45RA+ cells excluded. Some clones are missing from TCRdb's copy, which holds only in-frame ones; the method was immunoSEQ multiplex PCR. Seen here are about 590,000 clones, just under 97% observed once, and the top ten hold around 0.11%. Sequencing was carried out using naive CD8+ T cells sorted from blood. These receptors were taken from a woman under 40 in good health.

The chain is built from TRBV2 and TRBJ1-1; no firm D call. Germline V gives CDR1 SNHLY, CDR2 FYNNEI. CDR3 length equals 14 residues. Trimming stripped 9 bases from V and 4 bases from J, with 18 bases between. CDR3 in DNA: TGTGCCAGTCCCGTAGTAGGATTAGGCACTGAAGCTTTCTTT. This sequence encodes CASPVVGLGTEAFF.

The rearrangement uses TRBV5-8 and TRBJ2-1; D ambiguous. Between the trimmed V and J ends, which lost 9 bases and 8 bases, there was a span of 9 bases. The V gene's germline CDR1 is SGHTS and CDR2 YDEGEE. The CDR3 contains 10 residues. In DNA form, the CDR3 reads TGTGCCACCCTGCTCGATGAGCAGTTCTTC. Translating it yields CATLLDEQFF. Supplemented by reference TRBV5-8 and TRBJ2-1, the full variable domain reads EAGVTQSPTHLIKTRGQQATLRCSPISGHTSVYWYQQALGLGLQFLLWYDEGEERNRGNFPPRFSGRQFPNYSSELNVNALELEDSALYLCATLLDEQFFGPGTRLTVL.

The chain carries TRBV28 and TRBJ2-3; 9 bases match TRBD2. Per germline, CDR1 MDHEN and CDR2 SYDVKM. The CDR3 has 16 residues. Unmatched junction bases numbered 7, after V lost 2 bases and J lost 4 bases. CDR3 bases: TGTGCCAGCAGTTTAGCGGGAGGGCCTTCCGCAGATACGCAGTATTTT. Its protein product is CASSLAGGPSADTQYF.

In its sample, this clone was seen once. V usage is TRBV6-5 and J usage is TRBJ1-2; maybe TRBD1 (5 bases). V lost 2 bases, J lost 4 bases, and 8 bases lay in between. Per the germline V gene, CDR1 is MNHEY and CDR2 is SVGAGI. The CDR3 is made up of 13 amino acids. The chain's CDR3 is CASSYDRGYGYTF. In DNA form, the CDR3 reads TGTGCCAGCAGTTACGACAGAGGCTATGGCTACACCTTC.

The table lists this clone with a count of one. The sample holds other DNA sequences that translate to the same CDR3. The chain links TRBV27 to TRBJ2-7; D may be TRBD1 (5 bases). CDR1 is MNHEY, CDR2 SMNVEV, per germline (reference sequence). The V gene lost 4 bases and the J gene lost 3 bases, with 10 bases spanning the gap. The CDR3 runs 13 residues. CDR3 residues: CASSYGTGYEQYF. In DNA, the CDR3 is TGTGCCAGCAGTTACGGAACAGGCTACGAGCAGTACTTC.

The chain is built from TRBV27 and TRBJ2-7; TRBD2 is a possible D gene (6 bases). Per germline, CDR1 MNHEY and CDR2 SMNVEV (reference sequence). V shed 3 bases and J shed 0 bases, with 15 bases lying between them. This CDR3 is 16 amino acids long. CDR3 amino acids: CASSFSFGSSSYEQYF. The CDR3 DNA is TGTGCCAGCAGTTTTTCCTTCGGGAGTTCCTCCTACGAGCAGTACTTC.

The chain carries TRBV11-3 and TRBJ2-2; a possible D gene is TRBD2 (5 bases). V gave up 0 bases and J gave up 1 base, with 12 bases separating them. Germline V gives CDR1 SGHNT, CDR2 YENEEA. This CDR3 contains 17 residues. The DNA of the CDR3 is TGTGCCAGCAGCTTAGATCGGATCGGGATGAACACCGGGGAGCTGTTTTTT. Translation gives CASSLDRIGMNTGELFF.

The chain carries TRBV6-5 and TRBJ2-6; D gene uncertain. The CDR3 length is 13 residues. V was trimmed by 4 bases and J by 0 bases, leaving 1 base between them. Per germline, CDR1 MNHEY and CDR2 SVGAGI. DNA of the CDR3: TGTGCCAGCAGTTTCTCTGGGGCCAACGTCCTGACTTTC. It specifies CASSFSGANVLTF.

The chain couples TRBV7-3 to TRBJ2-3, with 11 bases that match TRBD2. With 1 base clipped from V and 1 base from J, the junction kept 22 bases outside the gene matches. Germline loops: CDR1 SGHTA, CDR2 FQGTGA. CDR3 length: 23 amino acids. In nucleotides, the CDR3 is TGTGCCAGCAGCTTAAGCTTTCTGGGGGTAGCGGGAGGGCCCTCGAAGGGCACAGATACGCAGTATTTT. It codes for CASSLSFLGVAGGPSKGTDTQYF. The full variable domain, its missing parts supplied by reference TRBV7-3 and TRBJ2-3, is GAGVSQTPSNKVTEKGKYVELRCDPISGHTALYWYRQSLGQGPEFLIYFQGTGAADDSGLPNDRFFAVRPEGSVSTLKIQRTERGDSAVYLCASSLSFLGVAGGPSKGTDTQYFGPGTRLTVL.

CDR3 loop: CASSEALVRGEKLFF. The CDR3 bases are TGTGCCAGCAGTGAAGCGCTTGTGAGGGGCGAAAAACTGTTTTTT. The V gene is TRBV2, the J gene TRBJ1-4, with D tentatively TRBD1 (5 bases). With 0 bases removed from V and 8 bases from J, the gap between germline ends came to 13 bases. The CDR3 contains 15 residues. The germline CDR1 and CDR2 sequences are SNHLY and FYNNEI. The full variable domain, with the rest looked up from reference TRBV2 and TRBJ1-4, is EPEVTQTPSHQVTQMGQEVILRCVPISNHLYFYWYRQILGQKVEFLVSFYNNEISEKSEIFDDQFSVERPDGSNFTLKIRSTKLEDSAMYFCASSEALVRGEKLFFGSGTQLSVL.

The rearrangement uses TRBV19 and TRBJ2-7; D is possibly TRBD1 or TRBD2 (6 bases each). Trimming shortened V by 6 bases and J by 3 bases, and 18 bases separated the two germline ends. Germline V gene sequence: CDR1 LNHDA, CDR2 SQIVND (reference sequence). This CDR3 has 15 amino acids. This CDR3 reads CASSFFGGEVYEQYF. CDR3 DNA: TGTGCCAGTAGCTTCTTCGGGGGCGAGGTCTACGAGCAGTACTTC.

V gene TRBV7-9 combines with J gene TRBJ2-7, with TRBD2 as a possible D gene (6 bases). Germline V gene data show CDR1 as SEHNR and CDR2 as FQNEAQ (reference sequence). V was trimmed by 4 bases and J by 5 bases, leaving 18 bases between them. The CDR3 totals 15 residues. In DNA form, the CDR3 reads TGTGCCAGCAGCTCCCGGGACTCCATTCGCCACGAGCAGTACTTC. Translation: CASSSRDSIRHEQYF.

The V gene is TRBV29-1, the J gene TRBJ2-3; D unresolved. CDR1 and CDR2 (germline): SQVTM, ANQGSEA. This CDR3 has 12 residues. V lost 3 bases and J 4 bases, leaving 8 bases between the germline ends. CDR3 protein: CSVDVDSDTQYF. CDR3 coding DNA: TGCAGCGTTGATGTGGATTCAGATACGCAGTATTTT.

The V and J genes are TRBV7-9 and TRBJ2-1; TRBD2 aligns across 13 bases. The CDR3 runs to 18 residues. CDR1 SEHNR and CDR2 FQNEAQ come from the germline V gene (reference sequence). The V and J ends lost 5 bases and 0 bases, in that order; junction bases with no gene match: 7. Here the CDR3 reads CASSPRTSGGSSYNEQFF. CDR3 nucleotides: TGTGCCAGCAGCCCCCGGACTAGCGGGGGAAGCTCCTACAATGAGCAGTTCTTC.

Here the CDR3 reads CASSGWTANTEAFF. CDR3 DNA sequence: TGTGCCAGCAGCGGATGGACGGCGAACACTGAAGCTTTCTTT. J is TRBJ1-1 and V is TRBV7-9; no reliable D call. The CDR3 runs to 14 residues. CDR1 and CDR2 from the germline V gene are SEHNR and FQNEAQ (reference sequence). V shed 5 bases and J shed 1 base, with 11 bases lying between them.

The rearrangement links TRBV6-1 to TRBJ2-1, with D maybe TRBD1 (5 bases). Germline loops: CDR1 MNHNS, CDR2 SASEGT. CDR3 length: 12 residues. V was trimmed by 5 bases and J by 7 bases, leaving 9 bases between them. This chain's CDR3 is CASSNRRNEQFF. The CDR3 bases are TGTGCCAGCAGTAACAGGCGGAATGAGCAGTTCTTC.

This chain uses TRBV7-6 with TRBJ2-7; TRBD1 matches at 8 bases. The CDR3 is 18 amino acids. CDR1 and CDR2 (germline): SGHVS, FNYEAQ. V gave up 5 bases and J gave up 6 bases; unmatched junction bases: 21. The CDR3 DNA follows: TGTGCCAGCAGCACGTCGACAGGGGTTAAGCGATATACGACCGAGCAGTACTTC. Translation gives CASSTSTGVKRYTTEQYF. Combining the CDR3 with reference TRBV7-6 and TRBJ2-7 gives the whole variable domain GAGVSQSPRYKVTKRGQDVALRCDPISGHVSLYWYRQALGQGPEFLTYFNYEAQQDKSGLPNDRFSAERPEGSISTLTIQRTEQRDSAMYRCASSTSTGVKRYTTEQYFGPGTRLTVT.

J is TRBJ1-4 and V is TRBV15, with a tentative D call TRBD1 (5 bases). V was cut by 0 bases and J by 6 bases, with 8 bases left in between. CDR3 length equals 14 residues. Germline V gene lookup returns CDR1 LNHNV and CDR2 YYDKDF (reference sequence). The CDR3: CATSRDRGDEKLFF. The CDR3 DNA sequence: TGTGCCACCAGCAGAGATCGGGGGGATGAAAAACTGTTTTTT.

The V gene is TRBV9, the J gene TRBJ2-5; no clear D. The CDR3 has 12 residues. V lost 10 bases and J 6 bases, leaving 16 bases between the germline ends. Germline lookup yields CDR1 SGDLS and CDR2 YYNGEE. The CDR3 loop is CAQTLGRKTQYF. In DNA form, the CDR3 reads TGTGCCCAAACACTCGGGCGTAAGACCCAGTACTTC.

This chain uses TRBV9 with TRBJ2-3; D is ambiguous. The CDR3 is made up of 14 amino acids. Trimming pared 0 bases from V and 0 bases from J, leaving 5 bases between. Per germline, CDR1 SGDLS and CDR2 YYNGEE. CDR3 sequence reads: CASSVVDSTDTQYF. In nucleotides, the CDR3 is TGTGCCAGCAGCGTAGTGGATAGCACAGATACGCAGTATTTT.

The rearrangement joins TRBV27 to TRBJ1-5; D not certain. This CDR3 region has 13 residues. Germline assignment: CDR1 MNHEY and CDR2 SMNVEV (reference sequence). The V and J ends lost 0 bases and 5 bases respectively, with 5 bases between them. The DNA of the CDR3 is TGTGCCAGCAGTTTATCGCCCTATCAGCCCCAGCATTTT. The encoded protein is CASSLSPYQPQHF.